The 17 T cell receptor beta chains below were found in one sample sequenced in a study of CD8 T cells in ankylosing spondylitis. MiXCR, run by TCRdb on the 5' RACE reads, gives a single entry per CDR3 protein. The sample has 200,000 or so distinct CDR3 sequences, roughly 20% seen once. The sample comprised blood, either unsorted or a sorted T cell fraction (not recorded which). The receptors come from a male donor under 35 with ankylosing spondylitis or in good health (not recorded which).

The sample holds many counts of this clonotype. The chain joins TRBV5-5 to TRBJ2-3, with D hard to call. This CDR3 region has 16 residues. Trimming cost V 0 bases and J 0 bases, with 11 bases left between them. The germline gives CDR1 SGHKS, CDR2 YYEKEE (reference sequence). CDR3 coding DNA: TGTGCCAGCAGCTTGGAGGGAACGGGTAGCACAGATACGCAGTATTTT. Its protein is CASSLEGTGSTDTQYF. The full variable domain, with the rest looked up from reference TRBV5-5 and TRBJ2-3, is DAGVTQSPTHLIKTRGQQVTLRCSPISGHKSVSWYQQVLGQGPQFIFQYYEKEERGRGNFPDRFSARQFPNYSSELNVNALLLGDSALYLCASSLEGTGSTDTQYFGPGTRLTVL.

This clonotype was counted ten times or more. The CDR3 here is CASSLGYGYTF. The CDR3 region has the DNA TGTGCCAGCAGTTTAGGGTATGGCTACACCTTC. V and J are TRBV12-3 or TRBV12-4 and TRBJ1-2; no clear D. Trimming took off 1 base at V and 5 bases at J, with 2 bases between the two ends. The CDR3 has 11 residues.

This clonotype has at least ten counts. CDR3 residues: CASSRQLQETQYF. In DNA, the CDR3 is TGTGCCAGCAGCCGGCAGCTCCAAGAGACCCAGTACTTC. The chain links TRBV14 to TRBJ2-5; D not resolved. This CDR3 is built from 13 residues. Germline values: CDR1 SGHDN, CDR2 FVKESK. The V gene lost 4 bases and the J gene lost 1 base, with 7 bases spanning the gap. Using reference TRBV14 and TRBJ2-5 for the parts outside the CDR3, the full variable domain is EAGVTQFPSHSVIEKGQTVTLRCDPISGHDNLYWYRRVMGKEIKFLLHFVKESKQDESGMPNNRFLAERTGGTYSTLKVQPAELEDSGVYFCASSRQLQETQYFGPGTRLLVL.

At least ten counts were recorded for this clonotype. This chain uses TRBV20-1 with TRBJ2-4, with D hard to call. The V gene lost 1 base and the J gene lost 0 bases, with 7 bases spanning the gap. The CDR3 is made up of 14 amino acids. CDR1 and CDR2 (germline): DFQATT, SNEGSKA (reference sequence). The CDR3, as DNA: TGCAGTGCTAGAGGCAGAATAGCCAAAAACATTCAGTACTTC. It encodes CSARGRIAKNIQYF.

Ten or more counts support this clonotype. The CDR3 loop is CAISESPGSGTEAFF. The CDR3 region has the DNA TGTGCCATCAGTGAGTCCCCCGGGTCCGGCACTGAAGCTTTCTTT. This rearrangement joins TRBV10-3 to TRBJ1-1; D unresolved. V lost 0 bases and J 4 bases, leaving 12 bases between the germline ends. Germline-derived CDR1 and CDR2 are ENHRY and SYGVKD. CDR3 size: 15 residues.

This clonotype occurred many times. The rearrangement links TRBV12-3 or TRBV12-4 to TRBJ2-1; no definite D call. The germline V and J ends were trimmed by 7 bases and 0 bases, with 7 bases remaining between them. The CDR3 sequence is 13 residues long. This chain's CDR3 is CASIQSSYNEQFF. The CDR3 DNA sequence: TGTGCCAGCATTCAAAGCTCCTACAATGAGCAGTTCTTC.

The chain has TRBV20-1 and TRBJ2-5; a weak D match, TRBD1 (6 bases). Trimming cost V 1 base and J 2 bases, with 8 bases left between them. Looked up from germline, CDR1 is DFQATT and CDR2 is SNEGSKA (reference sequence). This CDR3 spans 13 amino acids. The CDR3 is CSARGTDQETQYF. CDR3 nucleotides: TGCAGTGCTAGAGGGACAGATCAAGAGACCCAGTACTTC.

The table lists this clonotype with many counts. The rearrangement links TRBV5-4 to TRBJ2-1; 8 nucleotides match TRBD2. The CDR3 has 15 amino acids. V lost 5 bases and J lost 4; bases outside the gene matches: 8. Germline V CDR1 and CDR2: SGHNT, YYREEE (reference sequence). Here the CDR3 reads CASSPGTSEYNEQFF. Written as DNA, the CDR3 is TGTGCCAGCAGTCCCGGGACTAGTGAGTACAATGAGCAGTTCTTC.

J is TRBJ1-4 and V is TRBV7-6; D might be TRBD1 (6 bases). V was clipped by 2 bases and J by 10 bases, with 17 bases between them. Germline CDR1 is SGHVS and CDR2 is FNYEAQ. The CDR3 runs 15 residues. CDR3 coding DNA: TGTGCCAGCAGCTTATCGCAGGGGAGGTGGGGAAAACTGTTTTTT. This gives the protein CASSLSQGRWGKLFF. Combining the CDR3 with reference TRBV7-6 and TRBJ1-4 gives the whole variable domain GAGVSQSPRYKVTKRGQDVALRCDPISGHVSLYWYRQALGQGPEFLTYFNYEAQQDKSGLPNDRFSAERPEGSISTLTIQRTEQRDSAMYRCASSLSQGRWGKLFFGSGTQLSVL.

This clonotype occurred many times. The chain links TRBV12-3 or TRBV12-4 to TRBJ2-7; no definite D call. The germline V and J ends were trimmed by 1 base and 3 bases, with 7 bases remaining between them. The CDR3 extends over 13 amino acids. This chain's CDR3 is CASSLDLHYEQYF. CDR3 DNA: TGTGCCAGCAGTTTAGACCTCCACTACGAGCAGTACTTC.

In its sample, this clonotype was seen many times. The chain's CDR3 is CASTTGQEFYNEQFF. In nucleotides, the CDR3 is TGTGCCAGCACTACCGGACAGGAGTTTTACAATGAGCAGTTCTTC. The chain is built from TRBV12-3 or TRBV12-4 and TRBJ2-1; TRBD1 matches 7 bases. The trim removed 7 bases at V and 4 bases at J, leaving 10 bases unmatched. The CDR3 sequence is 15 residues long.

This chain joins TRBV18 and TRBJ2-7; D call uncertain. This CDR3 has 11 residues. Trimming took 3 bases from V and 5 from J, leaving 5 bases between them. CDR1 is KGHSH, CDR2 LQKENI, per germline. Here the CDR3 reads CASSPEHEQYF. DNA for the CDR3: TGTGCCAGCTCACCGGAACACGAGCAGTACTTC.

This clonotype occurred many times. CDR3 in DNA: TGCAGTGCTAGAGGTCCAGCGCAGACGATCTACGAGCAGTACTTC. Residues: CSARGPAQTIYEQYF. The genes are TRBV20-1 and TRBJ2-7; no clear D. The CDR3 spans 15 residues. Germline loops: CDR1 DFQATT, CDR2 SNEGSKA (reference sequence). V lost 1 base and J 3 bases, leaving 16 bases between the germline ends.

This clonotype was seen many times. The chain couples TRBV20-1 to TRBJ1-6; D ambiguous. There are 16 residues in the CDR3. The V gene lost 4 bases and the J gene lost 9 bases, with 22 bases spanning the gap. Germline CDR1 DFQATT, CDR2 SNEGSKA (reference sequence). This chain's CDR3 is CSATAFTSFKGSPLHF. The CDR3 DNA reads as TGCAGTGCTACCGCATTTACCTCCTTCAAGGGTTCACCCCTCCACTTT.

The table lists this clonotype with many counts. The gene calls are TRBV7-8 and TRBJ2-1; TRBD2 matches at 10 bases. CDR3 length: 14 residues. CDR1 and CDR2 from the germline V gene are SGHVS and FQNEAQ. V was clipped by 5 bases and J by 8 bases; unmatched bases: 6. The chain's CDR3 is CASSLGTSEYEQFF. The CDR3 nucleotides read TGTGCCAGCAGCCTGGGGACTAGCGAATATGAGCAGTTCTTC.

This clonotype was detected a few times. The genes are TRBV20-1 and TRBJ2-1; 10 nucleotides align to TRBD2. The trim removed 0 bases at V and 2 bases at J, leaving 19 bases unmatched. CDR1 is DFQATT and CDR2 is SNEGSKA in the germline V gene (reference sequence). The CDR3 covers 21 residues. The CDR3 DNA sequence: TGCAGTGCTAGAGATGAGTCGACGCGGCTAGCGGGAGAGCCGACCTACAATGAGCAGTTCTTC. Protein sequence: CSARDESTRLAGEPTYNEQFF.

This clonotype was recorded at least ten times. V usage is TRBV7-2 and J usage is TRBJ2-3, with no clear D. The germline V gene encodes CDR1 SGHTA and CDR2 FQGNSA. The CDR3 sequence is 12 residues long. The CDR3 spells CALAILPDTQYF. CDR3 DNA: TGTGCTCTGGCCATTCTCCCAGATACGCAGTATTTT.